This entry features one T cell receptor (beta chain) sequence. Its antigen is not known. This CDR3 is 15 amino acids long. The germline V gene encodes CDR1 LNHDA and CDR2 SQIVND (reference sequence). Following a re-call of the 5' RACE reads, TCRdb has one entry per CDR3 protein and lacks DNA. With roughly 380,000 distinct CDR3 sequences in the sample, the ten largest clones hold around 5.2%. The data were taken from a study of T cells expressing NK-cell markers. Across the whole study: Most of the eight sequenced donors tested HCMV-seropositive; one tested seronegative. Study-wide results and caveats: Certain NKG2C+ T cell clones were expanded, and their HCMV specificity remained unclear. NKG2C+ dominant clonotypes from 6 or 7 donors made up about 1.0-7.5% of CD8+ T cells.

The sample consisted of blood T cells: a sorted CD56 or NKG2C T cell subset, CD4+ or CD8+ T cells, or bulk PBMC T cells (not recorded which). This clonotype originated in a man aged 18-75 years in good health. This chain uses TRBV19 with TRBJ2-1; TCRdb lists TRBD2, though no DNA is available to test this call. CDR3: CASSSLAGGENEQFF.